The entry that follows covers one TCR beta chain sequence. CDR3 length: 13 amino acids. The V gene lost 3 bases and the J gene lost 4 bases, with 7 bases spanning the gap. The V gene's germline CDR1 is SEHNR and CDR2 FQNEAQ (reference sequence). The data derive from a study of blood T cell repertoires in COVID-19. As for the study in general: The study drew acute and convalescent COVID-19 samples from the United States, Italy and Spain.

Sequencing was performed with immunoSEQ multiplex PCR; in TCRdb, only in-frame clones are kept and a portion is missing. There are about 80,000 clones in the sample; roughly 82% occur only once, and 21% lies in the top ten. Sequenced sample: peripheral blood. The gene calls are TRBV7-9 and TRBJ1-5; D ambiguous. This TCR was recovered from a human donor in a cohort sampled during active COVID-19. CDR3 loop: CASSFFENQPQHF. For the CDR3, the DNA is TGTGCCAGCAGCTTCTTTGAGAATCAGCCCCAGCATTTT.